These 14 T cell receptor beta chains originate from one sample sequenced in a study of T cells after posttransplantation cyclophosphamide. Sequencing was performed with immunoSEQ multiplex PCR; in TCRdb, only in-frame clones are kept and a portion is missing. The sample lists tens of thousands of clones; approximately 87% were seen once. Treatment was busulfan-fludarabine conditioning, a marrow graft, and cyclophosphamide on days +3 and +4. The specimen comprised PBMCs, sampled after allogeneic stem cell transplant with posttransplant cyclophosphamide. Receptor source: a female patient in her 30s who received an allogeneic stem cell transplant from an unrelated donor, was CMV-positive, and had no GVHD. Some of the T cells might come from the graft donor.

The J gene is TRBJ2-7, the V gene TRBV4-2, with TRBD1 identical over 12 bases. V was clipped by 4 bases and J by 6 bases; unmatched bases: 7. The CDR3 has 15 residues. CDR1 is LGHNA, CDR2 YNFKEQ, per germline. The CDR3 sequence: CASSRPGQGAREQYF. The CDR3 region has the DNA TGTGCCAGCAGCCGACCGGGACAGGGGGCTCGCGAGCAGTACTTC.

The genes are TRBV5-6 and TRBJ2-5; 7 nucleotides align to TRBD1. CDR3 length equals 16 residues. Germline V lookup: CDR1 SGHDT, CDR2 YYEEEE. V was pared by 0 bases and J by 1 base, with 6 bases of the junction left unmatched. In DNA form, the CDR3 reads TGTGCCAGCAGCTTGGGAGGGGGCGCGTCCCAAGAGACCCAGTACTTC. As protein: CASSLGGGASQETQYF.

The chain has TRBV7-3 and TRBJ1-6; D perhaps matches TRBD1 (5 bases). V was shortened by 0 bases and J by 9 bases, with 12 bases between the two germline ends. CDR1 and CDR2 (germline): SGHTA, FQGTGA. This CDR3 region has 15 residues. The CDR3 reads CASSLTGRGRSPLHF. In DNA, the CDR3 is TGTGCCAGCAGCTTAACCGGGAGGGGTCGTTCACCCCTCCACTTT. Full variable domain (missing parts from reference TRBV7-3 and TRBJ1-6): GAGVSQTPSNKVTEKGKYVELRCDPISGHTALYWYRQSLGQGPEFLIYFQGTGAADDSGLPNDRFFAVRPEGSVSTLKIQRTERGDSAVYLCASSLTGRGRSPLHFGNGTRLTVT.

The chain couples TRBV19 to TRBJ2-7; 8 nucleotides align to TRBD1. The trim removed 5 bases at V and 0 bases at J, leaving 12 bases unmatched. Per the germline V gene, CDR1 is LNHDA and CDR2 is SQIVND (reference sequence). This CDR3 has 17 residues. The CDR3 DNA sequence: TGTGCCAGTAGTCCCCTTGGACAGGGCCAACTCTCCTACGAGCAGTACTTC. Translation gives CASSPLGQGQLSYEQYF.

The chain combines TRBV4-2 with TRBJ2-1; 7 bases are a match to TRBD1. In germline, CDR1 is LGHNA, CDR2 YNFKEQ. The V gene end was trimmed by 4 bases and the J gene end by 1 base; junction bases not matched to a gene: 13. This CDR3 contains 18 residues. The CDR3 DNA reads TGTGCCAGCAGCCGGTACCTAACCGGGACAGAGTCCTACAATGAGCAGTTCTTC. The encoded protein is CASSRYLTGTESYNEQFF.

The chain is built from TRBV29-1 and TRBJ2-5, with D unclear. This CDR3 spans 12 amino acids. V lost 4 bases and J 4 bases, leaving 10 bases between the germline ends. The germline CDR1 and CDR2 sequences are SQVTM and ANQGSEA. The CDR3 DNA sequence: TGCAGCGTTGTTCTAGTTGGAGAGACCCAGTACTTC. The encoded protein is CSVVLVGETQYF. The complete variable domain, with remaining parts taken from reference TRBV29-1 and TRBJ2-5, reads SAVISQKPSRDICQRGTSLTIQCQVDSQVTMMFWYRQQPGQSLTLIATANQGSEATYESGFVIDKFPISRPNLTFSTLTVSNMSPEDSSIYLCSVVLVGETQYFGPGTRLLVL.

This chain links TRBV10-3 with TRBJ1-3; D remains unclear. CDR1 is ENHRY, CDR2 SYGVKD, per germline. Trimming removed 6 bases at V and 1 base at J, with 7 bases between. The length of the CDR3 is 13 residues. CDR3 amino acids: CAIRSLSGNTIYF. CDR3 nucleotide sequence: TGTGCCATCAGGAGTCTTTCTGGAAACACCATATATTTT.

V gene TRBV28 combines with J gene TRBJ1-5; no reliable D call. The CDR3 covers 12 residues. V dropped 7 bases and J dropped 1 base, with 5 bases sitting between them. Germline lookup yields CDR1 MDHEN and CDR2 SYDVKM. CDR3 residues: CASTQSNQPQHF. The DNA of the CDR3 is TGTGCCAGCACCCAGAGCAATCAGCCCCAGCATTTT. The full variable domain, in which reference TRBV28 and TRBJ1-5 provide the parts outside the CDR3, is DVKVTQSSRYLVKRTGEKVFLECVQDMDHENMFWYRQDPGLGLRLIYFSYDVKMKEKGDIPEGYSVSREKKERFSLILESASTNQTSMYLCASTQSNQPQHFGDGTRLSIL.

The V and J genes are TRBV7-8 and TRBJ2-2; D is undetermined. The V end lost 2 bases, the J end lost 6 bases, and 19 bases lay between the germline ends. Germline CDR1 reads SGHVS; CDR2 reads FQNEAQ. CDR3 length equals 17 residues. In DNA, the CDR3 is TGTGCCAGCAGCTTACGTTTCTGGCTAGAAGGCCCCGGGGAGCTGTTTTTT. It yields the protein CASSLRFWLEGPGELFF.

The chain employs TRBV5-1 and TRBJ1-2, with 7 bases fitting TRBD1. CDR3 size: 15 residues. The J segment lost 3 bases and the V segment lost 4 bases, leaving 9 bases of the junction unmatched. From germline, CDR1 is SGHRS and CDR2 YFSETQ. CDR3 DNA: TGCGCCAGCAGCGCCCACAGGGGAAGAGACTATGGCTACACCTTC. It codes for CASSAHRGRDYGYTF.

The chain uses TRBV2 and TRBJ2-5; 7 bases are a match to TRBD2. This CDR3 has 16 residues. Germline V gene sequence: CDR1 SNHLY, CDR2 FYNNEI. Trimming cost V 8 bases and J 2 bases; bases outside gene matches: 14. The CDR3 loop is CASYFGGEVFQETQYF. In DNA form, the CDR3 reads TGTGCCAGCTACTTTGGGGGGGAGGTCTTTCAAGAGACCCAGTACTTC.

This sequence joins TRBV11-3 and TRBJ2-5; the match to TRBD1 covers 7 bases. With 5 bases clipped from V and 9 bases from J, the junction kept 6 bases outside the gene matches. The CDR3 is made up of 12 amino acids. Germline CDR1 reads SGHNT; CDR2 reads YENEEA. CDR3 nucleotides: TGTGCCAGCAGCGAAAACAGGGGCGCCCAGTACTTC. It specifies CASSENRGAQYF.

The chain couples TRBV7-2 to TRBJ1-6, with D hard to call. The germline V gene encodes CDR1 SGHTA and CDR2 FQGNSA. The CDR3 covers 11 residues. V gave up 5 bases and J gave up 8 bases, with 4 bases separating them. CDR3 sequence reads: CASSPDSPLHF. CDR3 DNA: TGTGCCAGCAGCCCGGATTCACCCCTCCACTTT.

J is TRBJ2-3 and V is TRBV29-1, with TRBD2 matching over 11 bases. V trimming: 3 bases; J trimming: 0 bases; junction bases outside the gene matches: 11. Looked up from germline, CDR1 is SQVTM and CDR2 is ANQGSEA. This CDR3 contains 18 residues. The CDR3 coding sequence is TGCAGCGTTGATGGTCTAGCGGGGGGTCCCGCTAGCACAGATACGCAGTATTTT. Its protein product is CSVDGLAGGPASTDTQYF.